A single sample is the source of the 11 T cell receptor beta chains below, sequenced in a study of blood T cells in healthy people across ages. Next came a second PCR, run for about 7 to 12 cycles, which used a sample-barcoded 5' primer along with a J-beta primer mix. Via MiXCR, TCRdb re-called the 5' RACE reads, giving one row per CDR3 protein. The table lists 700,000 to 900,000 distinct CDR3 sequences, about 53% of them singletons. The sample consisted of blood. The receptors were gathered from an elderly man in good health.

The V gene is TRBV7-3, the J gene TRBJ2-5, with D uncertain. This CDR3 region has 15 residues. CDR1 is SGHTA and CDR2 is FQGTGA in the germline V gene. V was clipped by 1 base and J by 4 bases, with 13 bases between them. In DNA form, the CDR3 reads TGTGCCAGCAGCTTAAGTCTTGGACCAAGAGAGACCCAGTACTTC. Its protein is CASSLSLGPRETQYF. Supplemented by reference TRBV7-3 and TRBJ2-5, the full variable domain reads GAGVSQTPSNKVTEKGKYVELRCDPISGHTALYWYRQSLGQGPEFLIYFQGTGAADDSGLPNDRFFAVRPEGSVSTLKIQRTERGDSAVYLCASSLSLGPRETQYFGPGTRLLVL.

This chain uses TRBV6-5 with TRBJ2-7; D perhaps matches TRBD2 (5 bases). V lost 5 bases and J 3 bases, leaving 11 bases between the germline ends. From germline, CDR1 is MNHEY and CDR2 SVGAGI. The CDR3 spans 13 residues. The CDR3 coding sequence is TGTGCCAGCAGTCCCCGAGGGTACTACGAGCAGTACTTC. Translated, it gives CASSPRGYYEQYF.

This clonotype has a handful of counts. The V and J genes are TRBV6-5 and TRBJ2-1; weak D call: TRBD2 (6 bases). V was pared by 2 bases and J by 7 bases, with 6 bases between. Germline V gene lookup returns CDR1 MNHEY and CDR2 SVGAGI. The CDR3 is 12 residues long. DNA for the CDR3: TGTGCCAGCAGTTACGCGGGGAATGAGCAGTTCTTC. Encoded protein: CASSYAGNEQFF.

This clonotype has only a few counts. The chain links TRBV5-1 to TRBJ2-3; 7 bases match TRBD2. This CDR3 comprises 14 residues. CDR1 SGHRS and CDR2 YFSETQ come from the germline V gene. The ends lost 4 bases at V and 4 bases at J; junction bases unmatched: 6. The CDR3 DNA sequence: TGCGCCAGCAGCGGAACTAGCGTTGCAGATACGCAGTATTTT. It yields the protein CASSGTSVADTQYF.

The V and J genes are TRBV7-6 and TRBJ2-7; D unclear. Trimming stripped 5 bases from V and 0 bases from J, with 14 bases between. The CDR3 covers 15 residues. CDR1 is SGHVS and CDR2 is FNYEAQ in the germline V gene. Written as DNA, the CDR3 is TGTGCCAGCAGCCAAGATTCCGACCCCTCCTACGAGCAGTACTTC. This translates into CASSQDSDPSYEQYF.

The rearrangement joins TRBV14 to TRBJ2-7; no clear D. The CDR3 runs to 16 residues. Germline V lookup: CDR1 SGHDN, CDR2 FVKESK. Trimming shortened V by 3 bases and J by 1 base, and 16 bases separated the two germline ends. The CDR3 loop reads CASSHGLGQGSYEQYF. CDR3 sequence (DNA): TGTGCCAGCAGCCATGGCCTGGGCCAAGGATCCTACGAGCAGTACTTC.

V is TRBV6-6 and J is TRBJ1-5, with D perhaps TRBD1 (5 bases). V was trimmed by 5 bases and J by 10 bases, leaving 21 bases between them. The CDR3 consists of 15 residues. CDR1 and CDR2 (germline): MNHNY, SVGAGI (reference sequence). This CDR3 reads CASSQMTGTLSPQHF. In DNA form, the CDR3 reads TGTGCCAGCAGTCAAATGACCGGGACTCTCAGCCCCCAGCATTTT.

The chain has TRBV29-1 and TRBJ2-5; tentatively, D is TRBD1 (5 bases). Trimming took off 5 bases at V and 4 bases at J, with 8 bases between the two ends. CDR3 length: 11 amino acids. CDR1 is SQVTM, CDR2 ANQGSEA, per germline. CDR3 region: CSVLTAETQYF. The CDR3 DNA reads TGCAGCGTTCTGACAGCAGAGACCCAGTACTTC.

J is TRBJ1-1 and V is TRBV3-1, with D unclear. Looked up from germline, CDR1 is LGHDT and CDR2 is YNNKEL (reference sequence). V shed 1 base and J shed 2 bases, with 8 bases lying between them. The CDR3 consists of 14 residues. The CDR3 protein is CASSQVSLNTEAFF. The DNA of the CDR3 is TGTGCCAGCAGCCAAGTCTCACTTAACACTGAAGCTTTCTTT.

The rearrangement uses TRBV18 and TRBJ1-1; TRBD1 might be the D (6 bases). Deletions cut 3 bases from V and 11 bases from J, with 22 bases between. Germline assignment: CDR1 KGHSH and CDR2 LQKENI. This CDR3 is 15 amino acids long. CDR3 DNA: TGTGCCAGCTCACCGTTGTCGGCACAGGGCCTTTCTGCTTTCTTT. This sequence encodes CASSPLSAQGLSAFF.

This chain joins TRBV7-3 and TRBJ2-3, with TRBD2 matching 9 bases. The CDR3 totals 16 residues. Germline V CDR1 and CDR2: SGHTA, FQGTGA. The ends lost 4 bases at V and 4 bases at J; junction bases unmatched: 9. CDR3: CASSSGTSILADTQYF. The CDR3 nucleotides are TGTGCCAGCAGCTCCGGGACTAGCATTTTGGCAGATACGCAGTATTTT.